This T cell receptor (beta chain) originates from a study of CD8+ T cells in alopecia areata. Study outcomes and limitations: Scalp sample data also include resident alphabeta T cells from normal skin.

Treatment reported: oral pan-JAK inhibitor, 5-10 mg twice daily. Alopecia areata patients provided lesional scalp punch biopsies and peripheral blood. CD4+ and CD8+ T cells were sorted from PBMCs stained for CD3, CD4 and CD8. On this clone: Its specificity is not known.

The authors extracted RNA and reverse transcribed it into cDNA as the sequencing template. Measured with immunoSEQ multiplex PCR; TCRdb has only the in-frame clones, and not every one. This sample has about 270,000 clones, with around three fifths found just once. The TCR originated in a human donor with alopecia areata. The sequences come from CD4+ T cells sorted from blood, collected around week 53, from a patient treated with tofacitinib.

CDR3 DNA sequence: TGCGCCAGCAGTTCCGGGACAGAATACGAGCAGTACTTC. Translating gives CASSSGTEYEQYF. V is TRBV5-1 and J is TRBJ2-7; 7 bases map to TRBD1. Trimming took 5 bases from V and 4 from J; bases not matched to a gene: 6. The CDR3 is 13 residues long. Germline CDR1 and CDR2: SGHRS and YFSETQ.